These 9 T cell receptor beta chains originate from one sample sequenced in a study of cytomegalovirus exposure and HLA in healthy donors. The assay was immunoSEQ multiplex PCR, and TCRdb's table has in-frame clones only and misses some. The table records roughly 60,000 clones, around 90% of them present only once. The sequenced sample consisted of PBMCs. The receptors were gathered from a woman younger than 35 in good health and CMV-seronegative.

The V and J genes are TRBV9 and TRBJ2-2; D may be TRBD1 (6 bases). Trimming left V 4 bases short and J 4 bases short, with 17 bases between. The CDR3 sequence is 16 residues long. Germline V gene sequence: CDR1 SGDLS, CDR2 YYNGEE. CDR3 in DNA: TGTGCCAGCAGCCCCAGCCACAGGGTCCCCACCGGGGAGCTGTTTTTT. Encoded protein: CASSPSHRVPTGELFF. The full variable domain, with the rest looked up from reference TRBV9 and TRBJ2-2, is DSGVTQTPKHLITATGQRVTLRCSPRSGDLSVYWYQQSLDQGLQFLIQYYNGEERAKGNILERFSAQQFPDLHSELNLSSLELGDSALYFCASSPSHRVPTGELFFGEGSRLTVL.

The rearrangement links TRBV5-6 to TRBJ1-2; 7 bases map to TRBD1. Germline-derived CDR1 and CDR2 are SGHDT and YYEEEE. V was clipped by 9 bases and J by 8 bases; unmatched bases: 10. CDR3 size: 12 residues. CDR3 residues: CATMTGRGGYTF. Here the CDR3 DNA reads TGTGCCACCATGACAGGGCGAGGCGGCTACACCTTC.

The V gene is TRBV28, the J gene TRBJ2-7, with 8 bases matching TRBD1. The germline V gene encodes CDR1 MDHEN and CDR2 SYDVKM. The CDR3 is made up of 15 amino acids. J was trimmed by 3 bases and V by 4 bases; bases with no gene match: 8. The CDR3 protein is CASSSAGTGLYEQYF. CDR3 bases: TGTGCCAGCAGTTCAGCCGGGACAGGCCTCTACGAGCAGTACTTC.

This chain connects TRBV7-3 to TRBJ2-7; a possible D gene is TRBD2 (5 bases). This CDR3 comprises 15 residues. The V end lost 5 bases, the J end lost 2 bases, and 16 bases lay between the germline ends. CDR1 and CDR2 (germline): SGHTA, FQGTGA. CDR3 sequence reads: CASSRSWGEAYEQYF. For the CDR3, the DNA is TGTGCCAGCAGCCGGTCGTGGGGAGAGGCCTACGAGCAGTACTTC.

The chain combines TRBV5-1 with TRBJ1-6; no definite D call. The CDR3 has 17 residues. Germline-derived CDR1 and CDR2 are SGHRS and YFSETQ. Between the trimmed V and J ends, which lost 4 bases and 1 base, there was a span of 15 bases. In DNA, the CDR3 is TGCGCCAGCAGCCCCCATGAGGGTGGGTCCTATAATTCACCCCTCCACTTT. Protein: CASSPHEGGSYNSPLHF.

The rearrangement uses TRBV19 and TRBJ1-2, with a possible D match to TRBD1 (6 bases). The CDR3 has 13 amino acids. Deletions cut 3 bases from V and 4 bases from J, with 9 bases between. Looked up from germline, CDR1 is LNHDA and CDR2 is SQIVND (reference sequence). Here the CDR3 DNA reads TGTGCCAGTAGTATGGGACAAGGCTATGGCTACACCTTC. Translating gives CASSMGQGYGYTF.

Here the CDR3 reads CASSPEILTGAYEQYF. The CDR3 DNA is TGTGCCAGCTCACCGGAGATCCTGACAGGGGCCTACGAGCAGTACTTC. This chain joins TRBV18 and TRBJ2-7; 8 positions agree with TRBD1. Germline assignment: CDR1 KGHSH and CDR2 LQKENI. J lost 2 bases, V lost 3 bases, and 9 bases had no gene match. The CDR3 totals 16 residues.

The chain recombines TRBV11-2 with TRBJ1-2; D is possibly TRBD1 (6 bases). CDR3 length: 16 residues. CDR1 and CDR2 (germline): SGHAT, FQNNGV. V lost 6 bases and J lost 0, with 17 bases in between. Written as DNA, the CDR3 is TGTGCCAGCAGACCATCCTACAGGGAGACTAACTATGGCTACACCTTC. Translation: CASRPSYRETNYGYTF. Full variable domain (rest looked up from reference TRBV11-2 and TRBJ1-2): EAGVAQSPRYKIIEKRQSVAFWCNPISGHATLYWYQQILGQGPKLLIQFQNNGVVDDSQLPKDRFSAERLKGVDSTLKIQPAKLEDSAVYLCASRPSYRETNYGYTFGSGTRLTVV.

The chain has TRBV5-8 and TRBJ2-3, with D possibly matching TRBD1 (5 bases). This CDR3 has 15 residues. V shed 0 bases and J shed 2 bases, with 10 bases lying between them. The germline CDR1 and CDR2 sequences are SGHTS and YDEGEE. The CDR3 sequence is CASSLVSRDTDTQYF. The CDR3 region has the DNA TGTGCCAGCAGCTTGGTCAGCAGGGACACAGATACGCAGTATTTT.